This TCR beta chain was observed in a study of blood T cell repertoires in COVID-19. The CDR3 runs to 12 residues. The ends were cut back, 4 bases at V and 2 bases at J, with 5 bases in the middle. The V gene's germline CDR1 is SGHRS and CDR2 YFSETQ. Recovery meant two consecutive negative NP/OP PCR tests, professional clearance, or resolved symptoms. The assay was immunoSEQ multiplex PCR, and TCRdb's table has in-frame clones only and misses some. In the table there are approximately 140,000 clones, 86% of which are singletons. The source of this sequence is a woman between 50 and 59 years old who had recovered from COVID-19. Sequencing was carried out using PBMCs or T cells enriched from blood (not recorded which). The chain joins TRBV5-1 to TRBJ2-3; no reliable D call. CDR3 nucleotide sequence: TGCGCCAGCAGCCCATCCACAGATACGCAGTATTTT. Protein product: CASSPSTDTQYF.